This entry is about one T cell receptor (beta chain). Its target is not known. This entry comes from a study of cytomegalovirus exposure and HLA in healthy donors. General study results and limits: The authors reported that TCR beta sequences could predict HLA-A and HLA-B alleles. These predictions were accurate for most subjects in the first cohort. There were about 160 TCR beta chains listed as cytomegalovirus-associated.

The PCR was carried out with 60 Vbeta primers and 13 Jbeta primers. Some clones are missing from TCRdb's copy, which holds only in-frame ones; the method was immunoSEQ multiplex PCR. The table lists under 95,000 clones, 80% of them singletons. The CDR3 runs to 11 residues. The germline V gene encodes CDR1 GTSNPN and CDR2 SVGIG (reference sequence). Donors likely had unrecorded immune exposures despite being nominally healthy when sampled. The V call is TRBV30, the J call TRBJ2-5; 7 bases are a match to TRBD1. The end of the DNA aligns better with TRBJ2-7, so the J call may be wrong. The sequenced sample consisted of PBMCs. The sequence was obtained from a male donor in good health and CMV-seronegative. The CDR3 loop reads CAGDSSYEQYF. The CDR3 DNA sequence: TGTGCCGGGGACAGCTCCTACGAGCAGTACTTC.